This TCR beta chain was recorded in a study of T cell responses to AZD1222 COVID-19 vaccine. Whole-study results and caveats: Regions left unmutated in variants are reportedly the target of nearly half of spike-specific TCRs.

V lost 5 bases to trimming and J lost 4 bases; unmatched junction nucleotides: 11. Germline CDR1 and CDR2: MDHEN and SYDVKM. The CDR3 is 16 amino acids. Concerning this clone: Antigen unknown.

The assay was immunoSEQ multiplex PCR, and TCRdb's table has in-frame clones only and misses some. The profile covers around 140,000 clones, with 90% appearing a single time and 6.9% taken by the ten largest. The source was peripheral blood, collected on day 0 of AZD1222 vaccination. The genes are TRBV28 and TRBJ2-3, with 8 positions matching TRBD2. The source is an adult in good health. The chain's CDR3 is CASSATGRVVADTQYF. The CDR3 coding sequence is TGTGCCAGCAGTGCCACCGGGAGGGTAGTTGCAGATACGCAGTATTTT.